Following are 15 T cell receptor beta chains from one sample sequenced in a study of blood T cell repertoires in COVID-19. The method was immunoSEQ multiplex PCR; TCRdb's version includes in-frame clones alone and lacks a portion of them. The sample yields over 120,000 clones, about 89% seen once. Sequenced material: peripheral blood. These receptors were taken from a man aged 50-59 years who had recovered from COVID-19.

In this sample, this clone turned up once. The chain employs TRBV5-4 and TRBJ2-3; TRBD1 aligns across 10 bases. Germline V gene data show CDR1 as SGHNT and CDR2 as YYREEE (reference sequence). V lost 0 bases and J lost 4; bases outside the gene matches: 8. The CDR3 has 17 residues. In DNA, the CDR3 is TGTGCCAGCAGCTTGGCCCTAAGGGACAGGGGCCCAGATACGCAGTATTTT. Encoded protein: CASSLALRDRGPDTQYF.

CDR3 coding DNA: TGTGCCAGCAGCCTCACTAGCGGGGAAGCGTATGAGCAGTTCTTC. Translation gives CASSLTSGEAYEQFF. The rearrangement joins TRBV7-2 to TRBJ2-1; TRBD2 agrees at 10 bases. Germline values: CDR1 SGHTA, CDR2 FQGNSA. The CDR3 is 15 amino acids. Trimming removed 5 bases from V and 8 bases from J; junction bases left unmatched: 9.

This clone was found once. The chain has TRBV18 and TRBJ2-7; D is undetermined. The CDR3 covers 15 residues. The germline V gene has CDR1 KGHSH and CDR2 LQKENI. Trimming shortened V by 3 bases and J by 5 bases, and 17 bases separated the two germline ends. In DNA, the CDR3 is TGTGCCAGCTCACCGAACGGGTTTATTTTGGACGAGCAGTACTTC. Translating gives CASSPNGFILDEQYF.

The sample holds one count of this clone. In DNA form, the CDR3 reads TGTGCCAGCAGCCAAGACCCGGACAGGGGGAACTATGGCTACACCTTC. This sequence encodes CASSQDPDRGNYGYTF. V and J are TRBV3-1 (or the pseudogene TRBV3-2) and TRBJ1-2, with 10 bases that match TRBD1. The CDR3 totals 16 residues. The germline V gene has CDR1 LGHDT and CDR2 YNNKEL (reference sequence). Trimming removed 0 bases from V and 2 bases from J; junction bases left unmatched: 3.

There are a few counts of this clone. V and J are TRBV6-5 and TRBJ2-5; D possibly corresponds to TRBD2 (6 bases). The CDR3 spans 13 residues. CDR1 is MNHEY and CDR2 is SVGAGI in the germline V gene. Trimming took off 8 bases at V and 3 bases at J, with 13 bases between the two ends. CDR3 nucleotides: TGTGCCAGCCAGGGAGGAAGTAAAGAGACCCAGTACTTC. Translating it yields CASQGGSKETQYF.

CDR3 sequence reads: CASSSPEVNTGELFF. The CDR3 DNA reads TGTGCCAGCAGTTCGCCTGAGGTGAACACCGGGGAGCTGTTTTTT. The chain couples TRBV6-5 to TRBJ2-2; D remains ambiguous. The germline V and J ends were trimmed by 4 bases and 1 base, with 10 bases remaining between them. Germline assignment: CDR1 MNHEY and CDR2 SVGAGI. The CDR3 runs to 15 residues.

CDR3 nucleotide sequence: TGTGCCAGCAGTCCCCCTGCACAGTACACGCAGTATTTT. Its protein product is CASSPPAQYTQYF. The chain joins TRBV12-3 or TRBV12-4 to TRBJ2-3, with D unresolved. Trimming stripped 5 bases from V and 9 bases from J, with 15 bases between. The CDR3 spans 13 residues.

The CDR3 protein is CASSLEPGAMRYYGYTF. For the CDR3, the DNA is TGTGCCAGCAGCTTAGAACCAGGGGCGATGCGATACTATGGCTACACCTTC. The chain employs TRBV7-2 and TRBJ1-2; D perhaps matches TRBD1 (6 bases). The CDR3 has 17 amino acids. Germline V CDR1 and CDR2: SGHTA, FQGNSA. Trimming pared 1 base from V and 3 bases from J, leaving 18 bases between.

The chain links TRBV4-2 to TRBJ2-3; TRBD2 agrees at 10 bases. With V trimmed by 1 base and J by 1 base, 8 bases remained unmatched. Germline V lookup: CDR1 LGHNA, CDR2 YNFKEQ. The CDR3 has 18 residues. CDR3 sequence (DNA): TGTGCCAGCAGCCAAGGGGCTAGCGGGGGTCTAGGCACAGATACGCAGTATTTT. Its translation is CASSQGASGGLGTDTQYF.

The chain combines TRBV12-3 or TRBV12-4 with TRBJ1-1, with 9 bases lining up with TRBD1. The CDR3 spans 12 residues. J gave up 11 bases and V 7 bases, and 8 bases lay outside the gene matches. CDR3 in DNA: TGTGCCAGCACCAACAGGGGGCTGTATGCTTTCTTT. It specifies CASTNRGLYAFF.

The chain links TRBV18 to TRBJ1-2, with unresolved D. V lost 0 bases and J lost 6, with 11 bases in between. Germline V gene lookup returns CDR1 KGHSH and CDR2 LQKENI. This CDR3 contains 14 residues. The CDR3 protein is CASSPPGGFDGYTF. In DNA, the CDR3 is TGTGCCAGCTCACCACCAGGAGGGTTTGATGGCTACACCTTC. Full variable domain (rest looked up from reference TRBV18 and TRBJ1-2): NAGVMQNPRHLVRRRGQEARLRCSPMKGHSHVYWYRQLPEEGLKFMVYLQKENIIDESGMPKERFSAEFPKEGPSILRIQQVVRGDSAAYFCASSPPGGFDGYTFGSGTRLTVV.

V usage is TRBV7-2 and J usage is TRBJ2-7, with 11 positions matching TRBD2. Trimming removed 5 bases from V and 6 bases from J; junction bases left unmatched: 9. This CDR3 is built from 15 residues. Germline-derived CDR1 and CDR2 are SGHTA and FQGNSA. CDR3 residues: CASSPWVSGGVEQYF. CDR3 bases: TGTGCCAGCAGCCCCTGGGTTAGCGGGGGGGTCGAGCAGTACTTC.

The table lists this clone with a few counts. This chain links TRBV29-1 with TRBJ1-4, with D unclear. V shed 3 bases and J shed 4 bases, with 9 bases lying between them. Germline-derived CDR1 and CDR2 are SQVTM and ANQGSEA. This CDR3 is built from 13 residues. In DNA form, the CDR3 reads TGCAGCGTTGAGTTTGGGAGTAATGAAAAACTGTTTTTT. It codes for CSVEFGSNEKLFF. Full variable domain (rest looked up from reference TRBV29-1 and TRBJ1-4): SAVISQKPSRDICQRGTSLTIQCQVDSQVTMMFWYRQQPGQSLTLIATANQGSEATYESGFVIDKFPISRPNLTFSTLTVSNMSPEDSSIYLCSVEFGSNEKLFFGSGTQLSVL.

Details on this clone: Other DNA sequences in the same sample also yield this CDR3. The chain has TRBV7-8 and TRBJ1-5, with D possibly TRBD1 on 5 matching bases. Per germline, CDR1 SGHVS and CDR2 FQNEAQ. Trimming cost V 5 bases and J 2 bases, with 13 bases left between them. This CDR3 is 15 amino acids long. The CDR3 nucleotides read TGTGCCAGCAGCCTTAGGGGTTTAGGCAATCAGCCCCAGCATTTT. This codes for CASSLRGLGNQPQHF.

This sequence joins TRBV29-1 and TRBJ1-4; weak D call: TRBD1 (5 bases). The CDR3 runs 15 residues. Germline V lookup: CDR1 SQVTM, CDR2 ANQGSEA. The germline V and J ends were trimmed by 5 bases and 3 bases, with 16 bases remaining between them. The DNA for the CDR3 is TGCAGCGTTCGGCGGGGGGGAGCGGCTAATGAAAAACTGTTTTTT. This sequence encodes CSVRRGGAANEKLFF.